The rows below give T cell receptor beta chains drawn from one sample of a study of human T cells and chemical hapten exposure. TCRdb reprocessed the 5' RACE reads via MiXCR and lists one record per CDR3 protein. The data show about 81,000 distinct CDR3 sequences, more than 15% seen once. These receptors were obtained from a female donor in good health. The CDR3 runs from the conserved cysteine through the conserved F or W. Each record gives: clone size, J gene, V gene, D gene, CDR3 DNA, CDR3 protein. A D gene is named only where the DNA matches it firmly. Clone size is shown for a subset of rows, as once, few, many or a class of expanded clone.

>few|TRBJ2-1|TRBV7-2|NA
TGTGCCAGCAGCCGAGGGGACGGGTACAATGAGCAGTTCTTC
CASSRGDGYNEQFF
>few|TRBJ2-6|TRBV10-3|TRBD1
TGTGCCATCAGTAGGGACAGCTCATCTGGGGCCAACGTCCTGACTTTC
CAISRDSSSGANVLTF
>few|TRBJ2-3|TRBV15|NA
TGTGCCACCAGCAGCGGGAGCCCCGATACGCAGTATTTT
CATSSGSPDTQYF
>few|TRBJ1-2|TRBV14|NA
TGTGCCAGCAGCCCACCGGGGGGCCTCTCTGGCTACACCTTC
CASSPPGGLSGYTF
>many|TRBJ2-7|TRBV20-1|TRBD2
TGCAGTGCTAACCATCCTGCCGGGGGGTCCTACGAGCAGTACTTC
CSANHPAGGSYEQYF
>few|TRBJ2-1|TRBV7-2|NA
TGTGCCAGCAGCCCAGACAGGTTCTCCTACAATGAGCAGTTCTTC
CASSPDRFSYNEQFF
>few|TRBJ2-5|TRBV4-1|TRBD2
TGCGCCAGCAGCCCAAACCTAGCGGTACAAGAGACCCAGTACTTC
CASSPNLAVQETQYF
>few|TRBJ2-7|TRBV5-1|NA
TGCGCCAGCAGCTTGGACGGAGCCCCCTACGAGCAGTACTTC
CASSLDGAPYEQYF
>NA|TRBJ2-1|TRBV6-5|TRBD2
TGTGCCAGCAGTCCGGGACTAGCGGGGGGCCATAACAATGAGCAGTTCTTC
CASSPGLAGGHNNEQFF
>NA|TRBJ2-2|TRBV27|NA
TGTGCCAGCAGTTTAAGCGTGGGGTCCGGGGAGCTGTTTTTT
CASSLSVGSGELFF
>many|TRBJ1-1|TRBV30|NA
TGTGCCTGGAGGCAGTACACGATGTGGGGCAACACTGAAGCTTTCTTT
CAWRQYTMWGNTEAFF
>NA|TRBJ2-5|TRBV12-3/TRBV12-4|NA
TGTGCCAGCAACTACCGGGGTGGACCAGAGACCCAGTACTTC
CASNYRGGPETQYF
>few|TRBJ2-5|TRBV5-5|TRBD1
TGTGCCAGCAGCTTGGACAGGGGCGAGACCCAGTACTTC
CASSLDRGETQYF
>NA|TRBJ2-1|TRBV7-9|NA
TGTGCCAGCAGCTTAGAATTGTCCGCCAATGAGCAGTTCTTC
CASSLELSANEQFF
>NA|TRBJ1-6|TRBV30|TRBD1
TGTGCCTGGACAGGGGGCATGACCTATAATTCACCCCTCCACTTT
CAWTGGMTYNSPLHF
>few|TRBJ2-2|TRBV5-6|NA
TGTGCCAGCAGCTTGGTATGGGCTGAGGCGAACACCGGGGAGCTGTTTTTT
CASSLVWAEANTGELFF
>NA|TRBJ1-1|TRBV5-4|NA
TGTGCCAGCAGCCTTGCGAGAAGGGGCACTGAAGCTTTCTTT
CASSLARRGTEAFF
>few|TRBJ1-6|TRBV7-2|NA
TGTGCCAGCAGCTTTGCAGGGTTTTCACCCCTCCACTTT
CASSFAGFSPLHF
>NA|TRBJ2-4|TRBV6-6|TRBD1
TGTGCCAGCAGTTACTCGGGACAGGTAGCCAAAAACATTCAGTACTTC
CASSYSGQVAKNIQYF
>many|TRBJ2-3|TRBV20-1|TRBD2
TGCAGTGCTCCAAGCGGGGACGAAGGCACAGATACGCAGTATTTT
CSAPSGDEGTDTQYF
>once|TRBJ2-1|TRBV5-1|TRBD2
TGCGCCAGCAGCTTCCTAGCGGGGGGACCAGTCCATGAGCAGTTCTTC
CASSFLAGGPVHEQFF
>NA|TRBJ1-2|TRBV6-1|NA
TGTGCCAGCAGTGAGGCGGGGAATGGCTACACCTTC
CASSEAGNGYTF
>NA|TRBJ2-1|TRBV20-1|NA
TGCAGTGCTAGACCCCCCCGGCGAAGGCGCCCCTACAATGAGCAGTTCTTC
CSARPPRRRRPYNEQFF
>few|TRBJ1-1|TRBV28|NA
TGTGCCTCAATTAGTGGCAGCTTGAACACTGAAGCTTTCTTT
CASISGSLNTEAFF
>NA|TRBJ1-5|TRBV3-1|TRBD1
TGTGCCAGCAGCCCAGGGACAGGGGGCTCGGGTCAGCCCCAGCATTTT
CASSPGTGGSGQPQHF
>few|TRBJ2-7|TRBV7-8|NA
TGTGCCAGCAGCTTAGAACTAGGGGGTCCCTACGAGCAGTACTTC
CASSLELGGPYEQYF
>many|TRBJ2-1|TRBV7-9|NA
TGTGCCAGCAGCCAGGGACTTTCTAGCGATGAGCAGTTCTTC
CASSQGLSSDEQFF
>many|TRBJ2-1|TRBV19|TRBD2
TGTGCCAGTAGTCCCTCTAGCGGGAGGGCCTACAATGAGCAGTTCTTC
CASSPSSGRAYNEQFF
>NA|TRBJ2-7|TRBV20-1|TRBD2
TGCAGTGCTAGAGATCGTAGCGGGAATACCTACGAGCAGTACTTC
CSARDRSGNTYEQYF
>NA|TRBJ2-3|TRBV5-1|NA
TGCGCCAGCAGCTTCAACACAGATACGCAGTATTTT
CASSFNTDTQYF
>few|TRBJ2-5|TRBV7-2|NA
TGTGCCAGCAGCTCGACAGGACAAGAGACCCAGTACTTC
CASSSTGQETQYF
>many|TRBJ2-1|TRBV6-4|TRBD2
TGTGCCAGCAGTGAATCGACTAGCGGCTACAATGAGCAGTTCTTC
CASSESTSGYNEQFF
>NA|TRBJ1-2|TRBV7-9|NA
TGTGCCAGCAGCCGGACAGCCCGGAACTATGGCTACACCTTC
CASSRTARNYGYTF